This TCR beta chain was sequenced for a study of cytomegalovirus exposure and HLA in healthy donors. This clone was picked up a small number of times. Looked up from germline, CDR1 is MGHDK and CDR2 is SYGVNS. Trimming took off 10 bases at V and 0 bases at J, with 19 bases between the two ends. This CDR3 region has 16 residues. The PCR had 60 Vbeta and 13 Jbeta primers. Produced via immunoSEQ multiplex PCR; TCRdb's table is partial and in-frame only. The table shows under 200,000 clones, with around 68% occurring only once. The receptor was derived from a woman aged 40-49 years in good health and CMV-seropositive. This chain uses TRBV25-1 with TRBJ1-5; D possibly corresponds to TRBD1 (5 bases). The sequenced sample was PBMCs. The CDR3 DNA sequence: TGTGCCACCTCCGGCAGGGCAATCGGTAGCAATCAGCCCCAGCATTTT. Translated: CATSGRAIGSNQPQHF.